Listed below are T cell receptor beta chains from one sample, sequenced in a study of T cells in Graves' hyperthyroidism and ophthalmopathy. In TCRdb, the multiplex PCR reads were re-called with MiXCR into one record per CDR3 protein. The sample holds approximately 330,000 distinct CDR3 sequences, roughly an eighth seen once. The material sequenced was blood. The source of these receptors is a woman aged 40 to 49 with Graves' ophthalmopathy. Both conserved end residues are part of each CDR3. Each record gives: V gene, J gene, D gene, clone size, CDR3 protein, CDR3 DNA. A D gene is named only where the DNA matches it firmly. Clone size appears in some rows only: once, few, many, or a class for an expanded clone.

>TRBV20-1|TRBJ2-3|TRBD2|NA
CSARDPPGGSTDTQYF
TGCAGTGCTAGAGATCCCCCCGGGGGGAGCACAGATACGCAGTATTTT
>TRBV3-1|TRBJ2-5|NA|many
CASSQESETQYF
TGTGCCAGCAGCCAAGAATCAGAGACCCAGTACTTC
>TRBV19|TRBJ1-5|TRBD1|many
CASSTRQGHSNQPQHF
TGTGCCAGTAGTACCAGACAGGGACATAGCAATCAGCCCCAGCATTTT
>TRBV11-3|TRBJ2-3|TRBD2|NA
CASSLGVQRGDHTDTQYF
TGTGCCAGCAGCTTAGGAGTCCAGCGGGGGGACCACACAGATACGCAGTATTTT
>TRBV10-2|TRBJ1-2|NA|many
CASSRQVYYGYTF
TGCGCCAGCAGTCGACAGGTTTACTATGGCTACACCTTC
>TRBV6-1|TRBJ1-2|NA|NA
CASKTSFSNYGYTF
TGTGCCAGCAAGACCAGCTTTTCTAACTATGGCTACACCTTC
>TRBV6-1|TRBJ1-5|NA|many
CASRPPSDQPQHF
TGTGCCAGTAGACCCCCTTCCGATCAGCCCCAGCATTTT
>TRBV2|TRBJ1-5|TRBD1|many
CASETGEAGNQPQHF
TGTGCCAGCGAGACAGGGGAGGCGGGCAATCAGCCCCAGCATTTT
>TRBV5-5|TRBJ2-7|TRBD1|few
CASSFDRGLTYEQYF
TGTGCCAGCAGCTTCGACAGGGGGCTTACCTACGAGCAGTACTTC
>TRBV3-1|TRBJ1-1|NA|NA
CASNQGAGAGTEAFF
TGTGCCAGCAACCAAGGGGCAGGGGCGGGGACTGAAGCTTTCTTT
>TRBV5-6|TRBJ2-1|TRBD2|many
CASSLEPTSGGYNEQFF
TGTGCCAGCAGCTTGGAACCTACCAGCGGGGGATACAATGAGCAGTTCTTC
>TRBV7-2|TRBJ2-7|TRBD2|many
CASSFGTSGRAGEQYF
TGTGCCAGCAGCTTCGGGACTAGCGGGAGGGCGGGCGAGCAGTACTTC
>TRBV6-2/TRBV6-3|TRBJ2-7|NA|many
CASSYLRTDYEQYF
TGTGCCAGCAGTTACCTTCGAACTGACTACGAGCAGTACTTC
>TRBV6-6|TRBJ2-3|NA|many
CASSYSPLGVDTQYF
TGTGCCAGCAGTTACTCCCCCCTAGGGGTAGATACGCAGTATTTT